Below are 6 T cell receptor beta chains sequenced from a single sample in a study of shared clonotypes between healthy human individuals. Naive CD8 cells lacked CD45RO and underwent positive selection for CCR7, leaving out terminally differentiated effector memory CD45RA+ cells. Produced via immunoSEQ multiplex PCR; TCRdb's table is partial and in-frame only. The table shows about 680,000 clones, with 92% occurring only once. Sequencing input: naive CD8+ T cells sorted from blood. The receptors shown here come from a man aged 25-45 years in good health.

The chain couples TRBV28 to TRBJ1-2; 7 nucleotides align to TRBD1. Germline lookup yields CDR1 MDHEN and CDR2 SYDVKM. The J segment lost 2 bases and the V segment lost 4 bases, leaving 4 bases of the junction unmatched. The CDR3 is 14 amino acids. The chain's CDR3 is CASSSWDRNYGYTF. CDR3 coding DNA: TGTGCCAGCAGTTCATGGGACAGAAACTATGGCTACACCTTC.

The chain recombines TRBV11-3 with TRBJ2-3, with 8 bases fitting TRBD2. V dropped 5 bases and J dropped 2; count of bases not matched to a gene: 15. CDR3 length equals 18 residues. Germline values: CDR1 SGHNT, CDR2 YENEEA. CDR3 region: CASSRLSSSGSFTDTQYF. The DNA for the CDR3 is TGTGCCAGCAGCCGCCTTTCTTCGAGCGGGAGTTTCACAGATACGCAGTATTTT.

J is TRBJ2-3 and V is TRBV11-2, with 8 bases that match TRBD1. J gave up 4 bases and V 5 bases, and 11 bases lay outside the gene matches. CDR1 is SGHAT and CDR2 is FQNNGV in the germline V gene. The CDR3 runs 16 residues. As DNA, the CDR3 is TGTGCCAGCAGCAGCCCAGGGACAGGTTGGGCAGATACGCAGTATTTT. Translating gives CASSSPGTGWADTQYF.

The CDR3 DNA reads TGTGCCAGCAGTTATAATGGGCGTAATGCCGAGCAGTACTTC. Its protein is CASSYNGRNAEQYF. The V call is TRBV6-5, the J call TRBJ2-7, with D uncertain. V was trimmed by 3 bases and J by 6 bases, leaving 15 bases between them. Germline-derived CDR1 and CDR2 are MNHEY and SVGAGI. This CDR3 has 14 residues.

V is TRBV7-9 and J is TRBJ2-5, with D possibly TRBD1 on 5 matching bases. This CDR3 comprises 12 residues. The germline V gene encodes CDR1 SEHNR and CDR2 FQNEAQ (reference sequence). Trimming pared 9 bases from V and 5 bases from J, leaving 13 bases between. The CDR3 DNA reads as TGTGCCAGTTCCTACAGGAGTGAGACCCAGTACTTC. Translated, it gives CASSYRSETQYF.

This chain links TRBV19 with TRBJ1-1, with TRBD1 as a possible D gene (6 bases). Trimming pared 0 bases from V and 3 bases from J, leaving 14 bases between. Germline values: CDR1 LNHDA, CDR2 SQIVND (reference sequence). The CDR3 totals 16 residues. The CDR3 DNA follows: TGTGCCAGTAGTATAGACGGAAAATCAGGGGACACTGAAGCTTTCTTT. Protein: CASSIDGKSGDTEAFF.